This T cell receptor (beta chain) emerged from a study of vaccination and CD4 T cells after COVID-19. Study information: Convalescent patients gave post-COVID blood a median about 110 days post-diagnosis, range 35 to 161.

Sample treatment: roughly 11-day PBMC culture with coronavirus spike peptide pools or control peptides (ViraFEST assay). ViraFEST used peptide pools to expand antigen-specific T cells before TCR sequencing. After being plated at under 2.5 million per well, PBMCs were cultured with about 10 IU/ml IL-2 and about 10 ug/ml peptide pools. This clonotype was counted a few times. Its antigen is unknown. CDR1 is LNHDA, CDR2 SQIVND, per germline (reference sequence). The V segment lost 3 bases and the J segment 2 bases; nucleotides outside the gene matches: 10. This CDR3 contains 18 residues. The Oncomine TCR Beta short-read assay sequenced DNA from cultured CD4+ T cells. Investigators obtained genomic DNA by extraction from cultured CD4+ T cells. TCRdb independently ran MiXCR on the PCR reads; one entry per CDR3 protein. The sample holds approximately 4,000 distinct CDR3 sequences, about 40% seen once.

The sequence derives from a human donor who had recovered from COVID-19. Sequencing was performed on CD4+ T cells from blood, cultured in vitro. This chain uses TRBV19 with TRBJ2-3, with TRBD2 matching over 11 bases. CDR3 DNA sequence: TGTGCCAGTAGTATGGTGGCTAGCGGGGGGCCGGACACAGATACGCAGTATTTT. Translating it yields CASSMVASGGPDTDTQYF.